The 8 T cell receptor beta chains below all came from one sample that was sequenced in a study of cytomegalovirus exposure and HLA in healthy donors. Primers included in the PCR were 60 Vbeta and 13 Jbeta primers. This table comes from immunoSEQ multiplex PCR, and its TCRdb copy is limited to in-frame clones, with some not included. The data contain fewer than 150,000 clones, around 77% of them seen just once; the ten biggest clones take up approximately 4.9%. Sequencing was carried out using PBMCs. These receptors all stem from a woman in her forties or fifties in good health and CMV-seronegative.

Written as DNA, the CDR3 is TGTGCCAGCAGCTTGACAGACATGAACACTGAAGCTTTCTTT. Translated, it gives CASSLTDMNTEAFF. The chain joins TRBV7-8 to TRBJ1-1; weak D call: TRBD1 (5 bases). CDR3 size: 14 residues. The germline gives CDR1 SGHVS, CDR2 FQNEAQ. Trimming took off 3 bases at V and 0 bases at J, with 8 bases between the two ends.

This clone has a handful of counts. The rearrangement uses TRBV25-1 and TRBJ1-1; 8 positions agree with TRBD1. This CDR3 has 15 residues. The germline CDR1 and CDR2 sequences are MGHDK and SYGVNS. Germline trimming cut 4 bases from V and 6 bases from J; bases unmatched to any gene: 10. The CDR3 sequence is CASSADWTGLSEAFF. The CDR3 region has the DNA TGTGCCAGCAGTGCGGATTGGACAGGGCTTTCTGAAGCTTTCTTT.

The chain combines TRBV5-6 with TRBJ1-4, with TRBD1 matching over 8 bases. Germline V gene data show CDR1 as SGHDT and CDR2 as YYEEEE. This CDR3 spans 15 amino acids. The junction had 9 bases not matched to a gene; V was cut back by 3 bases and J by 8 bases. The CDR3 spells CASSSNRGLKEKLFF. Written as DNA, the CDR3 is TGTGCCAGCAGCTCGAACAGGGGGTTAAAAGAAAAACTGTTTTTT. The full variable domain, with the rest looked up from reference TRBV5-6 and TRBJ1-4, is DAGVTQSPTHLIKTRGQQVTLRCSPKSGHDTVSWYQQALGQGPQFIFQYYEEEERQRGNFPDRFSGHQFPNYSSELNVNALLLGDSALYLCASSSNRGLKEKLFFGSGTQLSVL.

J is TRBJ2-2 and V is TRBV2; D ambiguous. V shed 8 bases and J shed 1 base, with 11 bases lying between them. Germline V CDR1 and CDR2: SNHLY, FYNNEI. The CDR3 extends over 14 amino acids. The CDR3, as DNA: TGTGCCAGCCTCCCTACAGAGAACACCGGGGAGCTGTTTTTT. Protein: CASLPTENTGELFF.

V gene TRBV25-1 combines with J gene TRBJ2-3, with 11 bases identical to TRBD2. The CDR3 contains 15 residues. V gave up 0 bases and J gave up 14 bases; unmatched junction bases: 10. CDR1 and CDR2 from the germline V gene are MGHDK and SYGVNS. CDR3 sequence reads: CASSEYLAGGYIRYF. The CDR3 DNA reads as TGTGCCAGCAGTGAATACCTAGCGGGGGGTTACATTCGGTATTTT.

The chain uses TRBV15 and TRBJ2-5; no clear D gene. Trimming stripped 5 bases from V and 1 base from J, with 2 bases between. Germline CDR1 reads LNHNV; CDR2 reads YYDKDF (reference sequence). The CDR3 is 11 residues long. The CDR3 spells CATSRQETQYF. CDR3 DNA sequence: TGTGCCACCAGCCGCCAAGAGACCCAGTACTTC.

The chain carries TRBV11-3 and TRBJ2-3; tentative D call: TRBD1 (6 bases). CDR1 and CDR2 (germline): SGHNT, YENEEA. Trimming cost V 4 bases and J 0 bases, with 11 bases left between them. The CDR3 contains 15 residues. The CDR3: CASSWGQTSTDTQYF. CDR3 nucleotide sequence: TGTGCCAGCAGCTGGGGACAAACTAGCACAGATACGCAGTATTTT.

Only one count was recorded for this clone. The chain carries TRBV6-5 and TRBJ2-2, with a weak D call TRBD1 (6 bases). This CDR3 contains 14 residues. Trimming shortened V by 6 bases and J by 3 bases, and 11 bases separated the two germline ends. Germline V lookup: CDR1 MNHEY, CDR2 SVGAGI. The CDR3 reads CASRSPGDTGELFF. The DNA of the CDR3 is TGTGCCAGCAGATCCCCAGGGGACACCGGGGAGCTGTTTTTT.